This is a list of T cell receptor beta chains from one sample in a study of blood T cell repertoires in COVID-19. Produced via immunoSEQ multiplex PCR; TCRdb's table is partial and in-frame only. The sample lists approximately 350,000 clones; about four fifths were seen once. The sequencing sample was made of peripheral blood. These receptors all stem from a man aged 30 to 45 with active or convalescent COVID-19. Each CDR3 is given with its conserved first and last residue.

v_gene	len	j_gene	CDR3aa
TRBV2	16	TRBJ2-2	CASSLLAGGLDGELFF
TRBV7-8	15	TRBJ1-3	CASRPGTGAGNTIYF
TRBV7-8	15	TRBJ2-2	CASSPSRGDTGELFF
TRBV7-9	16	TRBJ2-6	CASSLSLGAGANVLTF
TRBV6-6	12	TRBJ1-1	CASSYREIWAFF
TRBV30	15	TRBJ1-5	CAWSVGGRGGQPQHF
TRBV5-1	14	TRBJ1-4	CASSLQGASEKLFF
TRBV5-4	15	TRBJ2-7	CASSLAGASSYEQYF
TRBV9	16	TRBJ2-4	CASSVGLAIGENIQYF
TRBV24-1	12	TRBJ1-3	CATRDSGNTIYF
TRBV3-1/TRBV3-2	12	TRBJ1-2	CASSLQGGGYTF
TRBV6-5	12	TRBJ1-2	CASRQGARGYTF
TRBV18	21	TRBJ1-1	CASSPLRLGVAQGIGNTEAFF
TRBV27	13	TRBJ1-1	CASTGREGAEAFF
TRBV7-3	14	TRBJ2-2	CASSLTFKSGELFF
TRBV7-8	17	TRBJ2-1	CASSPYPPGQIYNEQFF
TRBV15	16	TRBJ1-2	CATSPGEAELYYGYTF
TRBV14	13	TRBJ1-4	CASSRGGGEKLFF
TRBV10-3	12	TRBJ1-3	CAIAPAGNTIYF
TRBV11-3	14	TRBJ2-7	CASSGDRRINEQYF
TRBV5-1	16	TRBJ1-1	CASSLVLTGMNTEAFF
TRBV3-1/TRBV3-2	13	TRBJ1-2	CASSQGTGYGYTF
TRBV3-1/TRBV3-2	15	TRBJ1-6	CASSHRWGDNSPLHF
TRBV9	16	TRBJ2-5	CASSVAPRTSQETQYF
TRBV7-8	16	TRBJ2-3	CASSLSGGAPTDTQYF
TRBV27	15	TRBJ2-7	CASSTTSGRAYEQYF
TRBV5-4	15	TRBJ2-7	CASSRQGTNSYEQYF
TRBV7-2	14	TRBJ2-1	CASSFSGGAREQFF
TRBV10-1	17	TRBJ1-1	CASSEWNGGMRGTEAFF
TRBV10-2	17	TRBJ1-1	CASSDSRTGGLFTEAFF
TRBV12-3/TRBV12-4	13	TRBJ2-1	CASSLRWGWEQFF
TRBV29-1	15	TRBJ1-2	CSVERQGPYSYGYTF
TRBV10-3	14	TRBJ2-5	CAISDGQGGETQYF
TRBV30	13	TRBJ1-4	CAWDWTRGGKLFF
TRBV27	14	TRBJ1-4	CASRESTTNEKLFF
TRBV28	15	TRBJ2-7	CASIWTSGRLNEQYF
TRBV7-9	13	TRBJ1-2	CASSFPGSYGYTF
TRBV4-1	12	TRBJ1-4	CASRWREEKLFF
TRBV5-1	18	TRBJ2-3	CASSTGLAGPSFTDTQYF
TRBV5-4	15	TRBJ2-1	CASSTRVSSYNEQFF